This entry describes one TCR beta chain. Its recognized antigen is unknown. Base qualities were left out, and no much larger clone turns up one base away. Whole blood was collected in K2EDTA tubes by collaborating institutions according to the institutions' own protocols. Collaborator samples were shipped for TCRbeta analysis as frozen whole blood, isolated PBMCs, or DNA extracted from either sample type. Taken from cysteine to phenylalanine, the CDR3 has 16 residues. Only CDR3 DNA remains: 48 bases, in frame from the first base. V is cut back by 4 bases and J by 7 bases, with 7 bases in the junction unmatched. As encoded in the germline V gene, CDR1 is SGHTA while CDR2 is FQGTGA. The sample is drawn from a study of blood T cell repertoires in COVID-19 (dated by TCRdb to the early 2020s). Concerning the study at large: The collaborator samples originated in the United States, Italy and Spain and spanned the acute and convalescent phases of COVID-19. The prospective study material was composed of cDNA or gDNA derived from T cells, B-cell-depleted T cells, or PBMCs. The dataset comprised deeply sampled blood TCRbeta repertoires from subjects exposed to, actively infected with, or recovered from COVID-19. The repertoires were made available in a free public database intended to serve as a resource for research on the immune response to SARS-CoV-2. The samples were drawn from two sources: the first 160 participants of the ongoing ImmuneRACE study, and 1,000 to 1,500 subjects contributed by 6 global collaborators. A de-identified subject ID, COVID-19 status, age in years and sex were almost always included in the sample metadata. Where available, HLA class I and class II types were obtained from metadata supplied by the sample provider rather than from assay-based typing.

What the study reported, not specific to this receptor: The quantity of clinical and demographic metadata differed by source and by participant and was supplied without curation.

TCRbeta CDR3 regions were amplified from genomic DNA by means of the immunoSEQ Assay, a bias-controlled multiplex PCR. The authors' analysis ran thus. Nucleated cell counts per sample were estimated from amplification of reference gene primers within the assay. Sequence reads were collapsed and filtered to measure the absolute abundance of every unique TCRbeta CDR3 rearrangement. For each sample, productive Simpson clonality was calculated as the square root of Simpson's diversity index over productive rearrangements. Sourced from immuneACCESS, this table was stored by TCRdb with only in-frame sequences that have V and J called. A share of the clones is absent; for the studies checked, an unresolved V gene accounts for under half, and the remainder has no known explanation. V, J and clone size were drawn from that table, and D and trimming were deduced from the DNA. The sample profile shows some 490,000 clones; approximately 85% of them were found once. Approximately 2.9% of the sample rests with the top ten.

The TCR sequence derives from a human donor in a cohort sampled during active COVID-19. The sequence joins TRBV7-3 to TRBJ1-4; 12 junctional bases match TRBD1. Sequencing used peripheral blood. The DNA sequence is as follows: TGTGCCAGCAGCTCAACGGGACAGGGGGCGGGTGAAAAACTGTTTTTT. Translation gives CASSSTGQGAGEKLFF.